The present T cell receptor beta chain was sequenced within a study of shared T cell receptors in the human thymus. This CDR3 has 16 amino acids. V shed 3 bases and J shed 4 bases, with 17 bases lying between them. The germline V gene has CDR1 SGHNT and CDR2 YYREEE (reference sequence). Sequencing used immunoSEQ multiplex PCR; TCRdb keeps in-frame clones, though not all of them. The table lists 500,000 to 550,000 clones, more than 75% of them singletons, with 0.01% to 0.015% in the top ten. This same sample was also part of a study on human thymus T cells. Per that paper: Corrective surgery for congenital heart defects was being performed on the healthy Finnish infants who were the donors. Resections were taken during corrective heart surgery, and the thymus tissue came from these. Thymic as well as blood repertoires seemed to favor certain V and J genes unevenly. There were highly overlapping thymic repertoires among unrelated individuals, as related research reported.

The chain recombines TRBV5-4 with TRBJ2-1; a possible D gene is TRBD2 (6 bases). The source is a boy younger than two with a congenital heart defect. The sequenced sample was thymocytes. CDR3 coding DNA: TGTGCCAGCAGCTCCCCAGGATTAGCGGTATACAATGAGCAGTTCTTC. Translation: CASSSPGLAVYNEQFF.